This T cell receptor beta chain is drawn from a study of shared clonotypes between healthy human individuals. Splitting of CD4+ cells produced CD45RA+ naive and CD45RA-negative memory subsets. The sorted-subset replicate PCRs were given roughly 190 ng DNA, which is tens of thousands of T cell genomes. Repertoires were generated with immunoSEQ multiplex PCR, while TCRdb's copy carries only in-frame clones and drops some. Counted here are some 2,100,000 clones, under 97% occurring once; the ten biggest clones make up around 0.13%. CDR1 is KGHSH and CDR2 is LQKENI in the germline V gene. Trimming stripped 1 base from V and 4 bases from J, with 22 bases between. This CDR3 has 18 amino acids.

The rearrangement links TRBV18 to TRBJ1-1; D ambiguous. This receptor was identified in a man aged 18 to 35 in good health. What was sequenced was naive CD4+ T cells sorted from blood. The subset denotes: CD45RA+ positively selected. CDR3 residues: CASSPLGLVGQVVTEAFF. CDR3 DNA sequence: TGTGCCAGCTCACCACTCGGGCTAGTAGGGCAGGTCGTCACTGAAGCTTTCTTT.